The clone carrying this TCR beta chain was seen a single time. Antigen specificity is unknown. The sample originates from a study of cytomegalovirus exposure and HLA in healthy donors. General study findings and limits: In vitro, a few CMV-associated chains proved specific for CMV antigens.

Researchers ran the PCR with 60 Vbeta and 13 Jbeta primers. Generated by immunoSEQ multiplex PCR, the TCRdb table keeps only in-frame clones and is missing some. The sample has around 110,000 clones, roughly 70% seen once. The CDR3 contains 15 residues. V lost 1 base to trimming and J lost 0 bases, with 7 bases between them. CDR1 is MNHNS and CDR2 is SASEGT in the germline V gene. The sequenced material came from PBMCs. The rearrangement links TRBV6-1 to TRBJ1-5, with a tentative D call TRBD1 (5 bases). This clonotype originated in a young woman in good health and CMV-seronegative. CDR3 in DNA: TGTGCCAGCAGTGAAGAGGGGTATAGCAATCAGCCCCAGCATTTT. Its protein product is CASSEEGYSNQPQHF.